The 6 T cell receptor beta chains listed next were all sequenced from one sample in a study of T-cell reconstitution after alpha-beta-depleted transplantation in children. Unique molecular identifiers were incorporated when the TCRbeta library was constructed. Each CDR3 protein gets one entry after TCRdb re-called the PCR reads with MiXCR. The table lists 580,000 or so distinct CDR3 sequences, more than 20% of them singletons, with approximately 14% in the top ten. This sample comprised PBMCs, mostly from graft donor cells, obtained 360 days after TCRalphabeta/CD19-depleted stem cell transplant. The receptors stem from a boy younger than two who had a stem cell transplant for acute myeloid leukemia, so the T cells may come from the graft donor.

This chain connects TRBV20-1 to TRBJ2-3; 8 bases map to TRBD1. This CDR3 has 14 amino acids. Germline trimming cut 1 base from V and 4 bases from J; bases unmatched to any gene: 4. Per germline, CDR1 DFQATT and CDR2 SNEGSKA (reference sequence). CDR3 sequence (DNA): TGCAGTGCTAGAGGGGAGACAGGGGCAGATACGCAGTATTTT. As protein: CSARGETGADTQYF.

The V call is TRBV20-1, the J call TRBJ2-1; TRBD1 aligns across 9 bases. The CDR3 is 14 amino acids. The germline CDR1 and CDR2 sequences are DFQATT and SNEGSKA (reference sequence). V gave up 0 bases and J gave up 6 bases; unmatched junction bases: 3. The CDR3: CSARDRTGANEQFF. The CDR3 DNA reads TGCAGTGCTAGAGATAGGACAGGGGCCAATGAGCAGTTCTTC.

This clonotype was detected many times. J is TRBJ2-1 and V is TRBV20-1, with a possible D match to TRBD2 (6 bases). Germline V gene lookup returns CDR1 DFQATT and CDR2 SNEGSKA (reference sequence). Trimming removed 2 bases at V and 4 bases at J, with 9 bases between. There are 13 residues in the CDR3. CDR3 residues: CSARRGMYNEQFF. CDR3 in DNA: TGCAGTGCTAGACGCGGGATGTACAATGAGCAGTTCTTC.

The V gene is TRBV9, the J gene TRBJ2-3; D could derive from TRBD1 or TRBD2 (5 bases each). The CDR3 consists of 16 residues. Germline V lookup: CDR1 SGDLS, CDR2 YYNGEE. Trimming left V 3 bases short and J 0 bases short, with 14 bases between. The CDR3 region has the DNA TGTGCCAGCAGCGCAAGGCCCGGGACCAGCACAGATACGCAGTATTTT. It yields the protein CASSARPGTSTDTQYF.

The J gene is TRBJ2-5, the V gene TRBV6-2 or TRBV6-3, with 7 bases aligning to TRBD2. The CDR3 contains 15 residues. From germline, CDR1 is MNHEY and CDR2 SVGEGT. J was trimmed by 1 base and V by 10 bases; bases with no gene match: 12. CDR3 nucleotide sequence: TGTGCCACCAAGCCCGGACTAGGCGCCCAAGAGACCCAGTACTTC. Protein sequence: CATKPGLGAQETQYF.

The V gene is TRBV12-3 or TRBV12-4, the J gene TRBJ1-5; 9 nucleotides line up with TRBD1. After removal of 7 bases from V and 11 bases from J, the junction contained 6 bases not matched to a gene. The CDR3 loop spans 12 amino acids. The CDR3: CASNIDRGTQHF. The CDR3 nucleotides are TGTGCCAGCAATATCGACAGGGGGACCCAGCATTTT.